This T cell receptor (beta chain) was recorded in a study of beta chain features in type 1 diabetes. General study points: A potential influence of HLA type upon TCRB rearrangement remained unresolved herein. In the patient group, naive, central memory and Treg TCRB repertoires seemed more alike than in the healthy donor group. Cells expressing TCR highly could be over-represented by cDNA sequencing.

Expressed TCRB transcripts were sequenced after all isolated RNA was converted to cDNA. Sequenced by immunoSEQ multiplex PCR; TCRdb stores in-frame clones only, minus some. This sample has under 500,000 clones, with approximately 30% found just once. Concerning this clone: Its antigen is unknown.

The V end was cut by 2 bases, the J end by 0 bases, with 10 bases between. Germline lookup yields CDR1 GTSNPN and CDR2 SVGIG (reference sequence). The CDR3 runs 14 residues. Sequenced input: naive CD4+ T cells from blood. This receptor was taken from a man younger than 30 in good health. The genes are TRBV30 and TRBJ1-1, with D tentatively TRBD1 (6 bases). CDR3 nucleotides: TGTGCCTGGAGTAGGTGGACAGTGAACACTGAAGCTTTCTTT. It encodes CAWSRWTVNTEAFF.